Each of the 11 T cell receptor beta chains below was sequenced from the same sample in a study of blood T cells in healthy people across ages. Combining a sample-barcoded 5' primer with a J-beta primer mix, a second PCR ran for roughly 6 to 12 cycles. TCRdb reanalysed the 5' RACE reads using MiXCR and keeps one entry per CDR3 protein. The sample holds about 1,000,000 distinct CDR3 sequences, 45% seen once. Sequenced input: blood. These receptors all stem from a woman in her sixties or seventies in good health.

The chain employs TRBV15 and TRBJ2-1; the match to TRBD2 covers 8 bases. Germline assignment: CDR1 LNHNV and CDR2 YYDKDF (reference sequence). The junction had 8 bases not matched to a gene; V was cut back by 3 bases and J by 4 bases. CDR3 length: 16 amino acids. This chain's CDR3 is CATSSWRQREYNEQFF. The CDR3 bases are TGTGCCACCAGCAGTTGGCGTCAGCGGGAGTACAATGAGCAGTTCTTC.

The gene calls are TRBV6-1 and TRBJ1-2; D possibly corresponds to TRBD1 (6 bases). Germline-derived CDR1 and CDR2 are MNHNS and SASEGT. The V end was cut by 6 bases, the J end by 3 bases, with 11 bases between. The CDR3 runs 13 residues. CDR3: CASRRGGDYGYTF. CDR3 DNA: TGTGCCAGCAGAAGGGGGGGGGACTATGGCTACACCTTC.

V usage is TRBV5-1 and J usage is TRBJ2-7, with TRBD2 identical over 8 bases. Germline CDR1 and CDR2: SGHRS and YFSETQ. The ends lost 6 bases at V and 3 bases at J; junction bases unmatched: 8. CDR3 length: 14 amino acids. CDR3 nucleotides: TGCGCCAGCACCCCGGGAGGGGGTATCTACGAGCAGTACTTC. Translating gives CASTPGGGIYEQYF.

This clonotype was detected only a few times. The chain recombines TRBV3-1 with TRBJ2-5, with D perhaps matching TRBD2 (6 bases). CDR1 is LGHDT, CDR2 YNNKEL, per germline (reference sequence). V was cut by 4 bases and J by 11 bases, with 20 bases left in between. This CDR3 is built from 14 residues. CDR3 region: CASSLSGAPKEQYF. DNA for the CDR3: TGTGCCAGCAGCCTATCGGGAGCCCCTAAGGAGCAGTACTTC.

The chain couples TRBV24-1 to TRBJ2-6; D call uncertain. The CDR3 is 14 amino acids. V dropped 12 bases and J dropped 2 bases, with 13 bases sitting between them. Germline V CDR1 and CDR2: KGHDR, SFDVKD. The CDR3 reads CAAAHAAGANVLTF. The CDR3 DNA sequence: TGTGCCGCAGCACACGCCGCTGGGGCCAACGTCCTGACTTTC.

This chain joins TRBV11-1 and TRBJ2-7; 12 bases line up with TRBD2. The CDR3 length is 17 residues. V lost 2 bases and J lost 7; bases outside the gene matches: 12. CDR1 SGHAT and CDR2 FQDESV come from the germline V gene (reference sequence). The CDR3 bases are TGTGCCAGCAGCTTACCAGAGCCGGGACTAGCGGGCACTGAGCAGTACTTC. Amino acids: CASSLPEPGLAGTEQYF.

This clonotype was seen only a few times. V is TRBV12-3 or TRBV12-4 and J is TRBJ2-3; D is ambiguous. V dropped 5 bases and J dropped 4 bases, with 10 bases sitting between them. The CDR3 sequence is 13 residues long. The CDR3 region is CASSPPASDTQYF. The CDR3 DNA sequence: TGTGCCAGCAGTCCCCCCGCGTCAGATACGCAGTATTTT.

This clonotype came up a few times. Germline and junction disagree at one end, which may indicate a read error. The CDR3 region has the DNA TGTGCCAGCAGCTCTCTGGGCAGGGAGCCCCCCTACCAGCAGTACTTC. It codes for CASSSLGREPPYQQYF. This sequence joins TRBV7-9 and TRBJ2-7, with D perhaps given as TRBD1 or TRBD2 (5 bases each). Germline V gives CDR1 SEHNR, CDR2 FQNEAQ (reference sequence). There are 16 residues in the CDR3. Full variable domain (outside the CDR3, taken from reference TRBV7-9 and TRBJ2-7): DTGVSQNPRHKITKRGQNVTFRCDPISEHNRLYWYRQTLGQGPEFLTYFQNEAQLEKSRLLSDRFSAERPKGSFSTLEIQRTEQGDSAMYLCASSSLGREPPYQQYFGPGTRLTVT.

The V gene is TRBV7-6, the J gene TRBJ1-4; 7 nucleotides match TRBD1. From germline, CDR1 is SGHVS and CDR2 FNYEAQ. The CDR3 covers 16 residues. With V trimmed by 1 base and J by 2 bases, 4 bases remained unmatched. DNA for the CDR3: TGTGCCAGCAGCTTAGGCCAAGGGGGCACTAATGAAAAACTGTTTTTT. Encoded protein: CASSLGQGGTNEKLFF.

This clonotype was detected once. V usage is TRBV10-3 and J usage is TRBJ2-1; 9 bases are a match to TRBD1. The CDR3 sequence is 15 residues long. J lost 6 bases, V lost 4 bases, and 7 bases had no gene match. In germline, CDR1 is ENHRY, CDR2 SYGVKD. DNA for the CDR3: TGTGCCATCAGTGCCGGGACAGGGAAAAGCAATGAGCAGTTCTTC. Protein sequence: CAISAGTGKSNEQFF.

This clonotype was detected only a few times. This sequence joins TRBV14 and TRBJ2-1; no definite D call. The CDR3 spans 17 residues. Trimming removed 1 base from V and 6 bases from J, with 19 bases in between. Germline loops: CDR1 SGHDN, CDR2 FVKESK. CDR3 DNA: TGTGCCAGCAGCCAAGCGCCCAGGCCCGCGTTAACCAATGAGCAGTTCTTC. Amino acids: CASSQAPRPALTNEQFF.